These 16 T cell receptor beta chains were sequenced from one sample in a study of T cells in Graves' hyperthyroidism and ophthalmopathy. From RNA transcripts, TCR beta CDR3 regions were amplified. A set of HTBI primers served as the primers for a first-round RT-PCR of the TCR CDR3. Each CDR3 protein gets one entry after TCRdb re-called the multiplex PCR reads with MiXCR. In the table there are almost 600,000 distinct CDR3 sequences, approximately 44% of which are singletons. The sample was peripheral blood or thyroid tissue (not recorded which). The receptors originated from a woman under 30 with Graves' hyperthyroidism.

The sample holds a few counts of this clonotype. This rearrangement joins TRBV24-1 to TRBJ2-3; 11 nucleotides align to TRBD2. The germline V gene encodes CDR1 KGHDR and CDR2 SFDVKD. After removal of 4 bases from V and 1 base from J, the junction contained 6 bases not matched to a gene. The CDR3 is 17 residues long. CDR3 loop: CATSDNSGRARTDTQYF. Here the CDR3 DNA reads TGTGCCACCAGTGACAATAGCGGGAGGGCTCGCACAGATACGCAGTATTTT.

V is TRBV7-2 and J is TRBJ1-1; TRBD1 matches at 9 bases. The CDR3 runs to 15 residues. Germline CDR1 reads SGHTA; CDR2 reads FQGNSA. Germline trimming cut 5 bases from V and 6 bases from J; bases unmatched to any gene: 10. CDR3: CASSAWDRVSPEAFF. The CDR3 nucleotides are TGTGCCAGCAGCGCCTGGGACAGGGTGAGCCCTGAAGCTTTCTTT. The variable domain in full, with the rest retrieved from reference TRBV7-2 and TRBJ1-1, is GAGVSQSPSNKVTEKGKDVELRCDPISGHTALYWYRQSLGQGLEFLIYFQGNSAPDKSGLPSDRFSAERTGGSVSTLTIQRTQQEDSAVYLCASSAWDRVSPEAFFGQGTRLTVV.

Of note for this clonotype: Being one base from a much bigger clone, this may be a read error. V gene TRBV5-8 combines with J gene TRBJ2-7; TRBD2 is a possible D gene (6 bases). The CDR3 extends over 17 amino acids. Germline CDR1 reads SGHTS; CDR2 reads YDEGEE. The CDR3 here is CASGLGSSGGRAYEQYF. In DNA, the CDR3 is TGTGCCAGCGGCTTGGGGTCGAGTGGAGGGCGGGCCTACGAGCAGTACTTC. The whole variable domain, remainder taken from reference TRBV5-8 and TRBJ2-7, is EAGVTQSPTHLIKTRGQQATLRCSPISGHTSVYWYQQALGLGLQFLLWYDEGEERNRGNFPPRFSGRQFPNYSSELNVNALELEDSALYLCASGLGSSGGRAYEQYFGPGTRLTVT.

The chain is built from TRBV20-1 and TRBJ2-7; TRBD2 aligns across 9 bases. Germline loops: CDR1 DFQATT, CDR2 SNEGSKA (reference sequence). Unmatched junction bases numbered 10, after V lost 3 bases and J lost 4 bases. The CDR3 loop spans 15 amino acids. The CDR3 here is CSASTPSGIEYEQYF. CDR3 sequence (DNA): TGCAGTGCTAGTACGCCTAGCGGGATTGAATACGAGCAGTACTTC.

This chain uses TRBV7-9 with TRBJ1-5; possible D gene TRBD1, 5 bases. CDR3 length: 15 residues. V dropped 5 bases and J dropped 0 bases, with 11 bases sitting between them. CDR1 is SEHNR and CDR2 is FQNEAQ in the germline V gene (reference sequence). The chain's CDR3 is CASSRGTFSNQPQHF. CDR3 DNA: TGTGCCAGCAGCCGCGGGACGTTTAGCAATCAGCCCCAGCATTTT. The whole variable domain, remainder taken from reference TRBV7-9 and TRBJ1-5, is DTGVSQNPRHKITKRGQNVTFRCDPISEHNRLYWYRQTLGQGPEFLTYFQNEAQLEKSRLLSDRFSAERPKGSFSTLEIQRTEQGDSAMYLCASSRGTFSNQPQHFGDGTRLSIL.

The chain combines TRBV7-8 with TRBJ2-2, with 9 positions matching TRBD2. The V segment lost 5 bases and the J segment 5 bases; nucleotides outside the gene matches: 18. CDR3 length: 19 amino acids. Germline V gives CDR1 SGHVS, CDR2 FQNEAQ. The CDR3 protein is CASSPRASGMGGDTGELFF. CDR3 in DNA: TGTGCCAGCAGCCCCCGTGCTAGCGGGATGGGTGGCGATACCGGGGAGCTGTTTTTT.

This clonotype was seen a few times. The chain is built from TRBV29-1 and TRBJ2-7; TRBD1 matches 9 bases. Trimming cost V 7 bases and J 2 bases; bases outside gene matches: 9. This CDR3 region has 14 residues. CDR1 SQVTM and CDR2 ANQGSEA come from the germline V gene. Here the CDR3 DNA reads TGCAGCGCTAGACAGGGGGGGCAGACCTACGAGCAGTACTTC. Amino acid sequence: CSARQGGQTYEQYF.

V and J are TRBV13 and TRBJ2-3; TRBD1 aligns across 8 bases. V shed 0 bases and J 1 base; nucleotides not matched to a gene: 0. Germline-derived CDR1 and CDR2 are PRHDT and FYEKMQ (reference sequence). This CDR3 contains 15 residues. CDR3 sequence: CASSLGDRGTDTQYF. The CDR3 nucleotides read TGTGCCAGCAGCTTAGGGGACAGGGGCACAGATACGCAGTATTTT.

This sequence joins TRBV4-3 and TRBJ1-5; D unresolved. CDR1 and CDR2 (germline): LGHNA, YSLEER. The CDR3 contains 16 residues. The V end lost 0 bases, the J end lost 6 bases, and 15 bases lay between the germline ends. CDR3 sequence: CASSQDRAGLGQPQHF. The CDR3 bases are TGCGCCAGCAGCCAAGATCGGGCAGGTCTAGGTCAGCCCCAGCATTTT.

The chain combines TRBV7-9 with TRBJ1-1; 7 positions agree with TRBD1. The CDR3 has 16 amino acids. The trim removed 5 bases at V and 0 bases at J, leaving 9 bases unmatched. In germline, CDR1 is SEHNR, CDR2 FQNEAQ (reference sequence). The DNA of the CDR3 is TGTGCCAGCAGCAATCGACAGGGCGGGTTGAACACTGAAGCTTTCTTT. Translation gives CASSNRQGGLNTEAFF.

The CDR3 region has the DNA TGCAGCGTTGAAGTGACGGGAGTGGTCGGAGAGACCAATGAAAAACTGTTTTTT. Translated: CSVEVTGVVGETNEKLFF. The rearrangement links TRBV29-1 to TRBJ1-4, with unresolved D. The CDR3 extends over 18 amino acids. The germline V and J ends were trimmed by 1 base and 5 bases, with 23 bases remaining between them. Germline loops: CDR1 SQVTM, CDR2 ANQGSEA. Supplemented by reference TRBV29-1 and TRBJ1-4, the full variable domain reads SAVISQKPSRDICQRGTSLTIQCQVDSQVTMMFWYRQQPGQSLTLIATANQGSEATYESGFVIDKFPISRPNLTFSTLTVSNMSPEDSSIYLCSVEVTGVVGETNEKLFFGSGTQLSVL.

This clonotype was recorded once. Just one base apart from a much larger clone, this may be a read error. The rearrangement links TRBV20-1 to TRBJ2-2; 9 positions match TRBD2. This CDR3 has 14 residues. The germline gives CDR1 DFQATT, CDR2 SNEGSKA (reference sequence). CDR3 bases: TGCGGTGCTAGCGGGACACCCAACACCGGGGAGCTGTTTTTT. Its translation is CGASGTPNTGELFF.

V is TRBV10-3 and J is TRBJ2-6, with D possibly TRBD1 on 5 matching bases. Per the germline V gene, CDR1 is ENHRY and CDR2 is SYGVKD. Trimming cost V 10 bases and J 2 bases, with 12 bases left between them. The CDR3 totals 14 residues. CDR3 protein: CATREGTGANVLTF. The CDR3 DNA reads as TGTGCCACCAGGGAAGGAACTGGGGCCAACGTCCTGACTTTC.

The chain joins TRBV7-8 to TRBJ1-3; possible D gene TRBD1, 5 bases. V lost 1 base to trimming and J lost 4 bases, with 8 bases between them. CDR1 and CDR2 (germline): SGHVS, FQNEAQ. The CDR3 has 14 amino acids. DNA of the CDR3: TGTGCCAGCAGCTTAGGGGGCAAAGGAAACACCATATATTTT. Its translation is CASSLGGKGNTIYF.

The gene calls are TRBV20-1 and TRBJ2-5; D possibly corresponds to TRBD2 (5 bases). V gave up 7 bases and J gave up 12 bases, with 15 bases separating them. The CDR3 covers 10 residues. CDR1 is DFQATT, CDR2 SNEGSKA, per germline (reference sequence). The CDR3 coding sequence is TGCAGTGGCCGGGGTCATAGGGAGTACTTC. Amino acid sequence: CSGRGHREYF.

Many counts were recorded for this clonotype. The chain couples TRBV4-1 to TRBJ2-5; D might be TRBD1 or TRBD2, each matching 5 bases. Per germline, CDR1 MGHRA and CDR2 YSYEKL. CDR3 length: 17 amino acids. Trimming removed 1 base at V and 2 bases at J, with 17 bases between. The CDR3 bases are TGCGCCAGCAGCCAAGCCCCTCCGACAGACTATCAAGAGACCCAGTACTTC. As protein: CASSQAPPTDYQETQYF.